The 29 T cell receptor beta chains presented below share a single source sample, sequenced in a study of blood T cell repertoires in COVID-19. TCRdb keeps only in-frame clones here, not all; method: immunoSEQ multiplex PCR. The data contain some 250,000 clones, 88% of them singletons. The specimen was peripheral blood. The source is a human donor in a cohort sampled during active COVID-19.

This sequence joins TRBV11-2 and TRBJ2-3; a possible D gene is TRBD2 (6 bases). From germline, CDR1 is SGHAT and CDR2 FQNNGV. The CDR3 runs 17 residues. V was shortened by 1 base and J by 1 base, with 15 bases between the two germline ends. CDR3 amino acids: CASSLVWREPGTDTQYF. DNA of the CDR3: TGTGCCAGCAGCTTAGTTTGGAGGGAACCGGGCACAGATACGCAGTATTTT.

This sequence joins TRBV9 and TRBJ1-3; no definite D call. CDR3 size: 15 residues. The germline CDR1 and CDR2 sequences are SGDLS and YYNGEE. Trimming shortened V by 4 bases and J by 1 base, and 12 bases separated the two germline ends. CDR3 in DNA: TGTGCCAGCAGCCACGGCGGGCCTTCTGGAAACACCATATATTTT. Translating gives CASSHGGPSGNTIYF. The complete variable domain, with remaining parts taken from reference TRBV9 and TRBJ1-3, reads DSGVTQTPKHLITATGQRVTLRCSPRSGDLSVYWYQQSLDQGLQFLIQYYNGEERAKGNILERFSAQQFPDLHSELNLSSLELGDSALYFCASSHGGPSGNTIYFGEGSWLTVV.

This sequence joins TRBV28 and TRBJ1-6, with D possibly matching TRBD1 (6 bases). The CDR3 runs to 16 residues. Germline CDR1 is MDHEN and CDR2 is SYDVKM. With 2 bases removed from V and 11 bases from J, the gap between germline ends came to 19 bases. The CDR3 here is CASSLGQRPSVTPLHF. As DNA, the CDR3 is TGTGCCAGCAGTTTAGGACAGCGGCCTTCGGTGACACCCCTCCACTTT.

The chain recombines TRBV7-9 with TRBJ2-1; 7 bases align to TRBD1. Per the germline V gene, CDR1 is SEHNR and CDR2 is FQNEAQ (reference sequence). V trimming: 0 bases; J trimming: 5 bases; junction bases outside the gene matches: 4. The CDR3 loop spans 15 amino acids. The CDR3 spells CASSLAGQRNNEQFF. DNA for the CDR3: TGTGCCAGCAGCTTAGCGGGACAGAGGAACAATGAGCAGTTCTTC. The full variable domain, completed using reference TRBV7-9 and TRBJ2-1, is DTGVSQNPRHKITKRGQNVTFRCDPISEHNRLYWYRQTLGQGPEFLTYFQNEAQLEKSRLLSDRFSAERPKGSFSTLEIQRTEQGDSAMYLCASSLAGQRNNEQFFGPGTRLTVL.

The chain joins TRBV7-2 to TRBJ2-6; 8 positions agree with TRBD2. Germline lookup yields CDR1 SGHTA and CDR2 FQGNSA. J was trimmed by 2 bases and V by 0 bases; bases with no gene match: 6. The CDR3 is made up of 18 amino acids. The DNA for the CDR3 is TGTGCCAGCAGCTTAGCGGTTGTCGGGGGGGCTGGGGCCAACGTCCTGACTTTC. It encodes CASSLAVVGGAGANVLTF.

V and J are TRBV4-3 and TRBJ1-2, with 8 nucleotides matching TRBD1. CDR3 length: 15 residues. Germline values: CDR1 LGHNA, CDR2 YSLEER. V gave up 0 bases and J gave up 4 bases; unmatched junction bases: 4. For the CDR3, the DNA is TGCGCCAGCAGCCAAGAGACAGGGGTGGGCTATGGCTACACCTTC. As protein: CASSQETGVGYGYTF.

The V and J genes are TRBV12-3 or TRBV12-4 and TRBJ2-7; weak D call: TRBD1 (5 bases). The CDR3 length is 12 residues. Trimming shortened V by 2 bases and J by 7 bases, and 9 bases separated the two germline ends. The CDR3 DNA is TGTGCCAGCAGTTTACTAGGGGTTGAGCAGTACTTC. It translates to CASSLLGVEQYF.

The rearrangement joins TRBV25-1 to TRBJ2-5; a possible D gene is TRBD1 (5 bases). In germline, CDR1 is MGHDK, CDR2 SYGVNS. The CDR3 is 15 amino acids. V lost 7 bases and J lost 0, with 15 bases in between. Here the CDR3 reads CASTKGALDQETQYF. In DNA, the CDR3 is TGTGCCAGCACCAAAGGGGCTTTAGACCAAGAGACCCAGTACTTC.

The rearrangement joins TRBV12-3 or TRBV12-4 to TRBJ1-3, with no clear D. This CDR3 contains 11 residues. V lost 3 bases, J lost 11 bases, and 8 bases lay in between. Here the CDR3 reads CASSFREPIYF. The CDR3 DNA sequence: TGTGCCAGCAGTTTTCGCGAGCCCATATATTTT.

The chain carries TRBV7-8 and TRBJ1-1; TRBD1 agrees at 7 bases. V gave up 0 bases and J gave up 2 bases; unmatched junction bases: 12. The CDR3 has 18 residues. Germline CDR1 is SGHVS and CDR2 is FQNEAQ. CDR3 nucleotides: TGTGCCAGCAGCTTAGCGGGACAGCGACGTGGGTTTAACACTGAAGCTTTCTTT. It codes for CASSLAGQRRGFNTEAFF.

This chain joins TRBV9 and TRBJ1-6; D not resolved. CDR1 is SGDLS, CDR2 YYNGEE, per germline. V was pared by 0 bases and J by 6 bases, with 19 bases between. The CDR3 totals 18 residues. This chain's CDR3 is CASSVEMGGGPGNSPLHF. CDR3 in DNA: TGTGCCAGCAGCGTAGAGATGGGAGGAGGGCCCGGTAATTCACCCCTCCACTTT.

V is TRBV7-3 and J is TRBJ2-3; 8 nucleotides match TRBD2. Germline V gene sequence: CDR1 SGHTA, CDR2 FQGTGA. The V gene end was trimmed by 6 bases and the J gene end by 3 bases; junction bases not matched to a gene: 8. The CDR3 extends over 15 amino acids. CDR3: CASSSGTVDTDTQYF. DNA for the CDR3: TGTGCCAGCAGTAGCGGGACTGTGGATACAGATACGCAGTATTTT.

The V and J genes are TRBV19 and TRBJ1-1, with 8 bases aligning to TRBD1. This CDR3 spans 13 amino acids. V lost 7 bases and J lost 8; bases outside the gene matches: 9. Looked up from germline, CDR1 is LNHDA and CDR2 is SQIVND (reference sequence). In nucleotides, the CDR3 is TGTGCCAGTATTCATCAGGGGGCCGGCGAAGCTTTCTTT. Protein product: CASIHQGAGEAFF.

The J gene is TRBJ1-4, the V gene TRBV28; 9 nucleotides match TRBD1. Losses at the gene ends were 4 bases for V and 5 bases for J; bases not matched to a gene: 8. Per germline, CDR1 MDHEN and CDR2 SYDVKM. The CDR3 contains 16 residues. DNA of the CDR3: TGTGCCAGCAGTTCCTCGGGACAGGGCAGAAATGAAAAACTGTTTTTT. This codes for CASSSSGQGRNEKLFF. Complete variable domain (other parts from reference TRBV28 and TRBJ1-4): DVKVTQSSRYLVKRTGEKVFLECVQDMDHENMFWYRQDPGLGLRLIYFSYDVKMKEKGDIPEGYSVSREKKERFSLILESASTNQTSMYLCASSSSGQGRNEKLFFGSGTQLSVL.

The chain carries TRBV6-5 and TRBJ1-2; weak D call: TRBD1 (5 bases). The CDR3 contains 15 residues. Germline CDR1 is MNHEY and CDR2 is SVGAGI. V lost 2 bases and J 5 bases, leaving 15 bases between the germline ends. CDR3 region: CASSYQLGQGYGYTF. CDR3 coding DNA: TGTGCCAGCAGTTACCAATTGGGGCAAGGGTATGGCTACACCTTC.

The rearrangement links TRBV18 to TRBJ2-7, with D maybe TRBD1 (7 bases). Germline CDR1 KGHSH, CDR2 LQKENI. V was trimmed by 3 bases and J by 2 bases, leaving 17 bases between them. The CDR3 has 16 residues. The CDR3 sequence: CASSPTNRGGPYEQYF. CDR3 nucleotides: TGTGCCAGCTCACCCACTAACAGGGGAGGCCCCTACGAGCAGTACTTC.

The rearrangement uses TRBV27 and TRBJ1-2; 10 bases match TRBD1. Germline V gene sequence: CDR1 MNHEY, CDR2 SMNVEV (reference sequence). V was clipped by 3 bases and J by 2 bases; unmatched bases: 3. The length of the CDR3 is 15 residues. This CDR3 reads CASSFRTGGNYGYTF. The CDR3 DNA follows: TGTGCCAGCAGTTTCCGGACAGGGGGGAACTATGGCTACACCTTC.

The CDR3 DNA follows: TGCGCCAGCAGCCTCGGACAGTTCTTTGGGACTAGCGGGAGATCACGCTACGAGCAGTACTTC. Residues: CASSLGQFFGTSGRSRYEQYF. The rearrangement links TRBV5-1 to TRBJ2-7, with 14 bases matching TRBD2. The CDR3 runs to 21 residues. Looked up from germline, CDR1 is SGHRS and CDR2 is YFSETQ. The V gene end was trimmed by 4 bases and the J gene end by 3 bases; junction bases not matched to a gene: 21. The whole variable domain, remainder taken from reference TRBV5-1 and TRBJ2-7, is KAGVTQTPRYLIKTRGQQVTLSCSPISGHRSVSWYQQTPGQGLQFLFEYFSETQRNKGNFPGRFSGRQFSNSRSEMNVSTLELGDSALYLCASSLGQFFGTSGRSRYEQYFGPGTRLTVT.

Remarks on this clone: Other DNA sequences from this sample encode an identical CDR3 as well. The rearrangement joins TRBV27 to TRBJ2-7, with D tentatively TRBD1 (5 bases). Looked up from germline, CDR1 is MNHEY and CDR2 is SMNVEV (reference sequence). Trimming cost V 2 bases and J 0 bases, with 5 bases left between them. This CDR3 comprises 13 residues. The CDR3: CASSLGASYEQYF. The DNA for the CDR3 is TGTGCCAGCAGTTTAGGGGCCTCCTACGAGCAGTACTTC.

The J gene is TRBJ1-2, the V gene TRBV6-5; D call uncertain. The V gene's germline CDR1 is MNHEY and CDR2 SVGAGI. This CDR3 has 13 residues. The ends were cut back, 8 bases at V and 3 bases at J, with 13 bases in the middle. The CDR3 here is CASCPPKHYGYTF. DNA for the CDR3: TGTGCCAGCTGCCCACCCAAGCACTATGGCTACACCTTC.

The V call is TRBV7-2, the J call TRBJ1-3; unclear D gene. This CDR3 spans 14 amino acids. V was pared by 1 base and J by 0 bases, with 4 bases between. Germline lookup yields CDR1 SGHTA and CDR2 FQGNSA. The CDR3 loop reads CASSLGSSGNTIYF. In DNA, the CDR3 is TGTGCCAGCAGCTTAGGGAGCTCTGGAAACACCATATATTTT.

The chain links TRBV19 to TRBJ2-1; 8 nucleotides line up with TRBD2. With 7 bases clipped from V and 9 bases from J, the junction kept 14 bases outside the gene matches. The germline V gene encodes CDR1 LNHDA and CDR2 SQIVND (reference sequence). The CDR3 has 15 amino acids. The CDR3 protein is CASTYSGANGGEQFF. The CDR3 nucleotides are TGTGCCAGTACTTATAGCGGGGCCAATGGGGGTGAGCAGTTCTTC.

The chain combines TRBV6-5 with TRBJ2-1; no firm D call. The CDR3 runs 11 residues. Looked up from germline, CDR1 is MNHEY and CDR2 is SVGAGI. V was trimmed by 6 bases and J by 8 bases, leaving 8 bases between them. CDR3 region: CASRSPDEQFF. CDR3 DNA: TGTGCCAGCAGGTCGCCGGATGAGCAGTTCTTC.

The chain carries TRBV19 and TRBJ1-6, with TRBD1 identical over 8 bases. The length of the CDR3 is 15 residues. The J segment lost 4 bases and the V segment lost 6 bases, leaving 5 bases of the junction unmatched. The germline V gene encodes CDR1 LNHDA and CDR2 SQIVND (reference sequence). CDR3 in amino acids: CASSRDRLYNSPLHF. DNA for the CDR3: TGTGCCAGTAGCCGGGACAGGCTTTATAATTCACCCCTCCACTTT. The full variable domain, completed using reference TRBV19 and TRBJ1-6, is DGGITQSPKYLFRKEGQNVTLSCEQNLNHDAMYWYRQDPGQGLRLIYYSQIVNDFQKGDIAEGYSVSREKKESFPLTVTSAQKNPTAFYLCASSRDRLYNSPLHFGNGTRLTVT.

The chain recombines TRBV2 with TRBJ2-7; TRBD2 might be the D (6 bases). V was cut by 7 bases and J by 2 bases, with 9 bases left in between. The CDR3 consists of 12 residues. CDR1 and CDR2 (germline): SNHLY, FYNNEI. CDR3 protein: CASNGGTYEQYF. The DNA for the CDR3 is TGTGCCAGCAACGGGGGTACCTACGAGCAGTACTTC.

The chain is built from TRBV19 and TRBJ1-1, with TRBD1 as a possible D gene (5 bases). Trimming took 6 bases from V and 0 from J, leaving 11 bases between them. Looked up from germline, CDR1 is LNHDA and CDR2 is SQIVND (reference sequence). The CDR3 loop spans 14 amino acids. CDR3 protein: CASRPAGMNTEAFF. CDR3 DNA: TGTGCCAGTAGGCCGGCAGGGATGAACACTGAAGCTTTCTTT.

The V and J genes are TRBV11-2 and TRBJ1-2; D possibly corresponds to TRBD1 (5 bases). Trimming cost V 6 bases and J 8 bases, with 19 bases left between them. The germline gives CDR1 SGHAT, CDR2 FQNNGV. CDR3 length: 14 amino acids. In DNA form, the CDR3 reads TGTGCCAGCAGGCGGGGATGGGGCGCGGTAGGCTACACCTTC. This codes for CASRRGWGAVGYTF.

This clone was observed a single time. The rearrangement joins TRBV3-1 (or the pseudogene TRBV3-2) to TRBJ1-2; D not resolved. Trimming shortened V by 0 bases and J by 0 bases, and 5 bases separated the two germline ends. The CDR3 totals 14 residues. CDR1 is LGHDT and CDR2 is YNNKEL in the germline V gene (reference sequence). CDR3 nucleotide sequence: TGTGCCAGCAGCCAAGAAACGGCTAACTATGGCTACACCTTC. Protein sequence: CASSQETANYGYTF.

The V gene is TRBV5-4, the J gene TRBJ2-3, with D perhaps matching TRBD2 (5 bases). Per germline, CDR1 SGHNT and CDR2 YYREEE (reference sequence). The CDR3 length is 16 residues. V was shortened by 3 bases and J by 5 bases, with 19 bases between the two germline ends. The CDR3, as DNA: TGTGCCAGCAGCTCCGCCGGGGAGAGGAGTAGAGATACGCAGTATTTT. Its translation: CASSSAGERSRDTQYF.